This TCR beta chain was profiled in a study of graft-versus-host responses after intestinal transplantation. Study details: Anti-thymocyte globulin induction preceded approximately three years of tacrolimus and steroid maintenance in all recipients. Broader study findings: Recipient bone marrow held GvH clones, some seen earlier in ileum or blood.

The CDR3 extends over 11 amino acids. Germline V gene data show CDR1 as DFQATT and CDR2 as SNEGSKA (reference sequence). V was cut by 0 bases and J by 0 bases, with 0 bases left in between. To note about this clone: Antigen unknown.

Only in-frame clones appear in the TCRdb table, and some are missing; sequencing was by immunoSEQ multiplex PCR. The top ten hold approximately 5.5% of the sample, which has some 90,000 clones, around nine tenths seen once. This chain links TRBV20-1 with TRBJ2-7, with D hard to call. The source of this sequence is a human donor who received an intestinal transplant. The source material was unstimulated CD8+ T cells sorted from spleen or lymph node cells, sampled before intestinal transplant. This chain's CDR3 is CSARDSYEQYF. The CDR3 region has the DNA TGCAGTGCTAGAGACTCCTACGAGCAGTACTTC.